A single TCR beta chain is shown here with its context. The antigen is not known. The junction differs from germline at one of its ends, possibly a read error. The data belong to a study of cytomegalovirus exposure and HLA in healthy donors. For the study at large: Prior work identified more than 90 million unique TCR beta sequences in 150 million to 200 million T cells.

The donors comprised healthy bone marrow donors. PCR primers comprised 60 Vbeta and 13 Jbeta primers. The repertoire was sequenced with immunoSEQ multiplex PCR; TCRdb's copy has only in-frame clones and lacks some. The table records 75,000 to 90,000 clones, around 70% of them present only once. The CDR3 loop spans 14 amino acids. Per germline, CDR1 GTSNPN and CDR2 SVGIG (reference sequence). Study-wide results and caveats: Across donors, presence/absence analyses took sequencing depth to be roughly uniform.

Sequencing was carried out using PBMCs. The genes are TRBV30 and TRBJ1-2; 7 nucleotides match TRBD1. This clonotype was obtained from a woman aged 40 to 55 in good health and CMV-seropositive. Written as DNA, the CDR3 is TGTGCCTGGAGTCGTACAGGGGCCTCCTATGGCTACCCCTTC. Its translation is CAWSRTGASYGYPF.